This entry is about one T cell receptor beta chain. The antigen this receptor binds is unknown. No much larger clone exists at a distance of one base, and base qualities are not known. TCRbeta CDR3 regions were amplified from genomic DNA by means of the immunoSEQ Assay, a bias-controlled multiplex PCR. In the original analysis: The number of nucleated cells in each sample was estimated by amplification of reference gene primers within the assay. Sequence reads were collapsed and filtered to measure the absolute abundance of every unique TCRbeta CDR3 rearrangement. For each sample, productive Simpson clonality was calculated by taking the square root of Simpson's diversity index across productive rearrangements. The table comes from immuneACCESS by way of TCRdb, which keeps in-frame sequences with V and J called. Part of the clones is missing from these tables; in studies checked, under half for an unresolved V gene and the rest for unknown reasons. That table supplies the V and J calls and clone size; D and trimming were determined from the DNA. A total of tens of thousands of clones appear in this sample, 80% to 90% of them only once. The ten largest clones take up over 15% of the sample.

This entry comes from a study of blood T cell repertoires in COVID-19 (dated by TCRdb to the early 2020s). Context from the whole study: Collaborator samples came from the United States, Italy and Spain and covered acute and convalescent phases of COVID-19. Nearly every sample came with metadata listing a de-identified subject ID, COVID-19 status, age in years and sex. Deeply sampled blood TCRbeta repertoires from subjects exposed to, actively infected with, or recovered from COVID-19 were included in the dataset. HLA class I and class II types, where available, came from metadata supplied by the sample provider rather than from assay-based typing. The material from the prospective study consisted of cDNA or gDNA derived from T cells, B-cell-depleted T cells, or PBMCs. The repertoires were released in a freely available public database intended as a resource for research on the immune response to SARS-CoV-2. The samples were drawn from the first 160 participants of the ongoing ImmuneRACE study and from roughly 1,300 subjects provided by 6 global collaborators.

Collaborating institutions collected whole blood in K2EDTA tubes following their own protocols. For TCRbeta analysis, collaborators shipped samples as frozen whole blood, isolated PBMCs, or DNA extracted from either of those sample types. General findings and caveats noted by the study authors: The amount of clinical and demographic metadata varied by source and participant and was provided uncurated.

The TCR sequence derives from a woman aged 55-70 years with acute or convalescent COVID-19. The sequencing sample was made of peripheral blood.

This receptor has the CDR3 CASSGGTGLYEQYF. The nucleotide sequence reads as follows: TGTGCCAGCAGCGGGGGGACAGGGCTTTACGAGCAGTACTTC. The V and J segments used are TRBV14 and TRBJ2-7; TRBD1 agrees with 9 junctional bases. In the germline V gene, CDR1 corresponds to SGHDN and CDR2 to FVKESK. V lost 5 bases and J lost 4 bases, and the count of bases not matched to a germline gene is 6. From its cysteine to its phenylalanine, the CDR3 spans 14 amino acids. Of all the DNA, just the CDR3 is kept, 42 bases in frame from base 1. The CDR3, completed at both ends by the reference TRBV14 and TRBJ2-7 genes, gives the full variable domain EAGVTQFPSHSVIEKGQTVTLRCDPISGHDNLYWYRRVMGKEIKFLLHFVKESKQDESGMPNNRFLAERTGGTYSTLKVQPAELEDSGVYFCASSGGTGLYEQYFGPGTRLTVT.